Below, one TCR beta chain is given with its context. Germline V gives CDR1 SNHLY, CDR2 FYNNEI. The CDR3 length is 14 residues. Trimming left V 3 bases short and J 1 base short, with 9 bases between. The data were obtained in a study of blood T cell repertoires in COVID-19. Study background: Samples of COVID-19 (acute and convalescent) were obtained from the United States, Italy and Spain. Nucleic acid was either cDNA or gDNA, and it came from T cells, B-cell-depleted T cells, or PBMCs.

Original methodology: Using reference gene primer amplification, nucleated cell counts were estimated. Produced via immunoSEQ multiplex PCR; TCRdb's table is partial and in-frame only. The V and J calls and clone size were taken over from that table, and D and trimming were inferred from the DNA. The sample lists under 250,000 clones; about four fifths were seen once. V gene TRBV2 combines with J gene TRBJ1-1; TRBD1 might be the D (5 bases). Sequencing was carried out using peripheral blood. The sequence derives from a middle-aged man with active or convalescent COVID-19. CDR3 sequence: CASSDGQGNTEAFF. The CDR3 nucleotides are TGTGCCAGCAGTGATGGGCAGGGGAACACTGAAGCTTTCTTT. Drawing the rest from reference TRBV2 and TRBJ1-1, the complete variable domain is EPEVTQTPSHQVTQMGQEVILRCVPISNHLYFYWYRQILGQKVEFLVSFYNNEISEKSEIFDDQFSVERPDGSNFTLKIRSTKLEDSAMYFCASSDGQGNTEAFFGQGTRLTVV.